This T cell receptor beta chain originates from a study of cytomegalovirus exposure and HLA in healthy donors. The PCR was carried out with 60 Vbeta primers and 13 Jbeta primers. Libraries were prepared by immunoSEQ multiplex PCR; TCRdb keeps only in-frame clonotypes and omits some of them. The sample carries roughly 200,000 clones, roughly 87% recorded once. The V and J ends lost 3 bases and 7 bases, in that order; junction bases with no gene match: 5. The germline V gene has CDR1 KGHSH and CDR2 LQKENI. The CDR3 sequence is 15 residues long. The sequence was collected from a boy aged 2-15 years in good health and CMV-seronegative. The sequencing input was PBMCs. The chain employs TRBV18 and TRBJ1-6; 8 bases are shared with TRBD1. CDR3 nucleotide sequence: TGTGCCAGCTCACCGAGGACAGGGTCGAATTCACCCCTCCACTTT. Its translation: CASSPRTGSNSPLHF.